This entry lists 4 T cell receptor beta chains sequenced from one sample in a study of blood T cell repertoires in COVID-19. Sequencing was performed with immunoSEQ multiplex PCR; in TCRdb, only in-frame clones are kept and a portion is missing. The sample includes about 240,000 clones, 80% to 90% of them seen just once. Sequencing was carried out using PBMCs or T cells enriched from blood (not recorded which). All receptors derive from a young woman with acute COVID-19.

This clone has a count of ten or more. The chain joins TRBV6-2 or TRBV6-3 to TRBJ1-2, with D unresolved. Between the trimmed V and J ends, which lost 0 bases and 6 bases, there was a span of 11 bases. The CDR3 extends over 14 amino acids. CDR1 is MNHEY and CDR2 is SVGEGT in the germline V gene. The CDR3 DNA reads TGTGCCAGCAGTTACTCGTTCGGGTCTGATGGCTACACCTTC. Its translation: CASSYSFGSDGYTF.

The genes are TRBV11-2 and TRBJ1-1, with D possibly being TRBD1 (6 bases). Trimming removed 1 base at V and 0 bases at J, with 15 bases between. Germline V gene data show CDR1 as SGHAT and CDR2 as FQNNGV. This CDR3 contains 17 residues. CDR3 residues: CASSLVGAGLMNTEAFF. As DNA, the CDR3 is TGTGCCAGCAGCTTAGTGGGGGCAGGCCTGATGAACACTGAAGCTTTCTTT.

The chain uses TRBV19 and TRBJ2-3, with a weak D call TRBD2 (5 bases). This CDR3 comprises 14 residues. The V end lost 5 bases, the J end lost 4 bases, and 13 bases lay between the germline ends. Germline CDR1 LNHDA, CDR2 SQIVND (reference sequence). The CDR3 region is CASSFRLLSDTQYF. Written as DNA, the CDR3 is TGTGCCAGTAGTTTTCGACTACTTTCAGATACGCAGTATTTT.

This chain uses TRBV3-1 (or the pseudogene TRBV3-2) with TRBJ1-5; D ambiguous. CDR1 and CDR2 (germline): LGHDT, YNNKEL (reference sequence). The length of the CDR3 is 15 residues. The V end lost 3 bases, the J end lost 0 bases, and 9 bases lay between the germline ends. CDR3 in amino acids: CASSHGRGSNQPQHF. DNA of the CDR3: TGTGCCAGCAGCCACGGACGGGGTAGCAATCAGCCCCAGCATTTT.